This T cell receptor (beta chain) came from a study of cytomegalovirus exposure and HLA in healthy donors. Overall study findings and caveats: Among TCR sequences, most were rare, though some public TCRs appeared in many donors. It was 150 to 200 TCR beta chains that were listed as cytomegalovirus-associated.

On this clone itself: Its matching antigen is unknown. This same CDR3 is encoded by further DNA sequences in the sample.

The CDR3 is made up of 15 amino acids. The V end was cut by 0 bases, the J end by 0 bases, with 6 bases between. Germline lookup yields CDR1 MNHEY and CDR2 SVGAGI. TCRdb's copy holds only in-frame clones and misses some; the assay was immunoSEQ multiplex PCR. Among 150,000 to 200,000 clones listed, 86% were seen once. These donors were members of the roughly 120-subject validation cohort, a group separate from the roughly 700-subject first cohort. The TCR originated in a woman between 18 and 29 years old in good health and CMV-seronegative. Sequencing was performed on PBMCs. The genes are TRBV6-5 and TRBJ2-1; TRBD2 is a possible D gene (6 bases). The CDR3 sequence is CASSYSGGSYNEQFF. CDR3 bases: TGTGCCAGCAGTTACTCGGGGGGCTCCTACAATGAGCAGTTCTTC.